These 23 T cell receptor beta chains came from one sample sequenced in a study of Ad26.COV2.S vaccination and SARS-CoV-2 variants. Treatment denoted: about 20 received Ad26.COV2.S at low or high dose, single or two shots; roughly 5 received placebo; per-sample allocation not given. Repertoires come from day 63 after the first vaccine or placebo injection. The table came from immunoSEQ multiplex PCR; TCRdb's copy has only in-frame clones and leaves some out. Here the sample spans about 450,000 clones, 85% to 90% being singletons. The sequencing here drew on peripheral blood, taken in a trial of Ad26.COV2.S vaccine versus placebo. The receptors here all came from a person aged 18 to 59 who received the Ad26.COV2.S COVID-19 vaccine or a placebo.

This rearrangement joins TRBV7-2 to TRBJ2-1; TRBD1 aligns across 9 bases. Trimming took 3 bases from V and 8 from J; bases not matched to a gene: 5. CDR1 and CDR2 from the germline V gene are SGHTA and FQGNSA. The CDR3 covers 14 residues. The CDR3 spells CASSLDRGWDEQFF. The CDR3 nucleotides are TGTGCCAGCAGCTTGGACAGGGGTTGGGATGAGCAGTTCTTC.

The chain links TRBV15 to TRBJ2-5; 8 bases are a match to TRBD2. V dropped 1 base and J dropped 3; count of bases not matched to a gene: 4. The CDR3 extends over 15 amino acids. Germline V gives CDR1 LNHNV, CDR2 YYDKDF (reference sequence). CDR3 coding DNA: TGTGCCACCAGCAGAGTGGCGGGGGGAGAAGAGACCCAGTACTTC. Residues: CATSRVAGGEETQYF.

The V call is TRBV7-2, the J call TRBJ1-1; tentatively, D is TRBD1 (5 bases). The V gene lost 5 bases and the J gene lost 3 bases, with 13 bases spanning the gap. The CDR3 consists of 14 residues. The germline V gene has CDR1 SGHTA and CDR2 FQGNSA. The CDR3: CASSTTGYYTEAFF. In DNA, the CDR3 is TGTGCCAGCAGCACCACAGGCTACTACACTGAAGCTTTCTTT.

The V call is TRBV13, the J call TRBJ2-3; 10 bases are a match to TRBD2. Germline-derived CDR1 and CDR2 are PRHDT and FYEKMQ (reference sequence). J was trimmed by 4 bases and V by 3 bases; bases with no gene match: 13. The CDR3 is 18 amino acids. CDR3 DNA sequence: TGTGCCAGCAGCTTCGGACAGCGGGGGGGCCTTGGTGCAGATACGCAGTATTTT. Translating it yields CASSFGQRGGLGADTQYF.

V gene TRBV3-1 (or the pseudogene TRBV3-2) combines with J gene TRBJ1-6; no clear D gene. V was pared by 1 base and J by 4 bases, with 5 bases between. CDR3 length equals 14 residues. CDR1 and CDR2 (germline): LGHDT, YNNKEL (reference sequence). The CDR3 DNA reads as TGTGCCAGCAGCCAAGGGCCTTATAATTCACCCCTCCACTTT. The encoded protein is CASSQGPYNSPLHF.

The CDR3 here is CASSSSRVQNTGELFF. The CDR3 nucleotides read TGTGCCAGCTCATCGAGTAGGGTACAGAACACCGGGGAGCTGTTTTTT. The chain couples TRBV18 to TRBJ2-2; D uncertain. The CDR3 is 16 amino acids. The V and J ends lost 5 bases and 1 base respectively, with 14 bases between them. In germline, CDR1 is KGHSH, CDR2 LQKENI.

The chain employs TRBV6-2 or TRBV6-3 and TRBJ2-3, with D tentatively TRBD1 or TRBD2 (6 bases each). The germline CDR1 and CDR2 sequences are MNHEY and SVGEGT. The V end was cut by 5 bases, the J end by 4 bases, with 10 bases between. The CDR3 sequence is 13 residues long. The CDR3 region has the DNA TGTGCCAGCAGTGAGGAGGGGGCAGATACGCAGTATTTT. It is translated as CASSEEGADTQYF.

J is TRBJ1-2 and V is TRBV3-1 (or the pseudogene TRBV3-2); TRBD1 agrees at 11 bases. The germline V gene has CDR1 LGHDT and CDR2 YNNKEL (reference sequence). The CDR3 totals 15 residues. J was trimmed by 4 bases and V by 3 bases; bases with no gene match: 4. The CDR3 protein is CASSQRTGGVYGYTF. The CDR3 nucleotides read TGTGCCAGCAGCCAGAGGACAGGGGGCGTCTATGGCTACACCTTC.

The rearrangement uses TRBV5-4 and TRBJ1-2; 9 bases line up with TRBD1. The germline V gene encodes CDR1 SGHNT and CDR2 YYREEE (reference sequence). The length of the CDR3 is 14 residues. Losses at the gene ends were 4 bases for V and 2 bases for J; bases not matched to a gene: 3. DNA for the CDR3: TGTGCCAGCAGCGTGGACAGGGGAAACTATGGCTACACCTTC. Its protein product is CASSVDRGNYGYTF.

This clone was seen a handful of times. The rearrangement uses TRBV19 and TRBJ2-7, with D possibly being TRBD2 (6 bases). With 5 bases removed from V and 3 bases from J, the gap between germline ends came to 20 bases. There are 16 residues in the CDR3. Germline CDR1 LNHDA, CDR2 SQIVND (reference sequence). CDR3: CASSLPGGTRGYEQYF. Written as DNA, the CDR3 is TGTGCCAGTAGTCTGCCTGGTGGGACTCGAGGCTACGAGCAGTACTTC. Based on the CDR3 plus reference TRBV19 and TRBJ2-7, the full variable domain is DGGITQSPKYLFRKEGQNVTLSCEQNLNHDAMYWYRQDPGQGLRLIYYSQIVNDFQKGDIAEGYSVSREKKESFPLTVTSAQKNPTAFYLCASSLPGGTRGYEQYFGPGTRLTVT.

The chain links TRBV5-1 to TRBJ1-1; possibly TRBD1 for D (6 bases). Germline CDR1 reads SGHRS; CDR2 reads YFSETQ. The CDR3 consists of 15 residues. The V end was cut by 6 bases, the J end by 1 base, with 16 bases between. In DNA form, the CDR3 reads TGCGCCAGCACCCCGAGGGGGGGCGGGAACACTGAAGCTTTCTTT. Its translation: CASTPRGGGNTEAFF.

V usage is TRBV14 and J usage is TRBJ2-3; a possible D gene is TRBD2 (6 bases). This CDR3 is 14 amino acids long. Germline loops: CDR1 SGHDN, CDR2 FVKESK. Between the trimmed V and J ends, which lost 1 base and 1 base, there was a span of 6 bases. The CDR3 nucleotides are TGTGCCAGCAGCCAAGCTAGCGGCACAGATACGCAGTATTTT. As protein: CASSQASGTDTQYF.

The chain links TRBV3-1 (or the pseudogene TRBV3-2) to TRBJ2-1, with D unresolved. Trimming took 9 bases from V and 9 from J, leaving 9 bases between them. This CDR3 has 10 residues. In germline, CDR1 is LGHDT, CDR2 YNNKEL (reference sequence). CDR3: CARPAVEQFF. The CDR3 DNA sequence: TGTGCCAGGCCCGCGGTTGAGCAGTTCTTC.

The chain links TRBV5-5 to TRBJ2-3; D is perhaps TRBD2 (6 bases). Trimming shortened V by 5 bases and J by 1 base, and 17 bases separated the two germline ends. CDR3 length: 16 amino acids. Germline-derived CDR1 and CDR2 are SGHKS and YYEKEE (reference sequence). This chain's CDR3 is CASSPRLVGGTDTQYF. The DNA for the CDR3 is TGTGCCAGCAGTCCGCGACTAGTTGGGGGCACAGATACGCAGTATTTT.

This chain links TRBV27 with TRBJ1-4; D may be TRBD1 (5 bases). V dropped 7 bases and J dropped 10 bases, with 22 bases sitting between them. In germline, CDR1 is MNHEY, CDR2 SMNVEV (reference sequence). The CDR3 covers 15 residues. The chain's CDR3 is CASKTVGGGVGKLFF. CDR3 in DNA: TGTGCCAGCAAAACAGTGGGGGGGGGAGTAGGAAAACTGTTTTTT.

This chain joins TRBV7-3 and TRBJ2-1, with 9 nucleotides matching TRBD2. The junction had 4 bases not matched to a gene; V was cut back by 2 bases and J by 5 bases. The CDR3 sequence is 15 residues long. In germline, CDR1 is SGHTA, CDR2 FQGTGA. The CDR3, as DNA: TGTGCCAGCAGCTTAGCTAGCGGGACGAACAATGAGCAGTTCTTC. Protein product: CASSLASGTNNEQFF.

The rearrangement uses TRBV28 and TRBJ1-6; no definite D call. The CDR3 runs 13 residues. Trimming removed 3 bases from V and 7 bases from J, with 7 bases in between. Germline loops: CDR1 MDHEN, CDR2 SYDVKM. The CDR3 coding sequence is TGTGCCAGCAGTTTTCTGGGGAATTCACCCCTCCACTTT. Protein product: CASSFLGNSPLHF.

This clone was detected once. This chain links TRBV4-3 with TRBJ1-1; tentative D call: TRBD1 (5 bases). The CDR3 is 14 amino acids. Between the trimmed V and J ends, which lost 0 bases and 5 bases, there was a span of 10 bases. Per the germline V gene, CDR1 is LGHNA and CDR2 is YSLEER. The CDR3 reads CASSQDSEGTEAFF. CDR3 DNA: TGCGCCAGCAGCCAAGATAGTGAGGGGACTGAAGCTTTCTTT.

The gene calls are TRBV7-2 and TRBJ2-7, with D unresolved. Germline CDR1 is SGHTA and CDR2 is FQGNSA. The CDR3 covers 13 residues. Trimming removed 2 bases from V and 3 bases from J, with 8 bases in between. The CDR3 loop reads CASSLLQSYEQYF. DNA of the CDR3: TGTGCCAGCAGCTTACTACAAAGCTACGAGCAGTACTTC.

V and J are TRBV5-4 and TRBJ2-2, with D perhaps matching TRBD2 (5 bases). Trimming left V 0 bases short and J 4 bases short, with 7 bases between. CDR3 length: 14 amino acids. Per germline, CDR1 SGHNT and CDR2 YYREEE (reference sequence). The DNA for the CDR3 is TGTGCCAGCAGCTTGGGGGGAGTCACCGGGGAGCTGTTTTTT. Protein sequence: CASSLGGVTGELFF. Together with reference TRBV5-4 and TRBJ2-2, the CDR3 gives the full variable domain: ETGVTQSPTHLIKTRGQQVTLRCSSQSGHNTVSWYQQALGQGPQFIFQYYREEENGRGNFPPRFSGLQFPNYSSELNVNALELDDSALYLCASSLGGVTGELFFGEGSRLTVL.

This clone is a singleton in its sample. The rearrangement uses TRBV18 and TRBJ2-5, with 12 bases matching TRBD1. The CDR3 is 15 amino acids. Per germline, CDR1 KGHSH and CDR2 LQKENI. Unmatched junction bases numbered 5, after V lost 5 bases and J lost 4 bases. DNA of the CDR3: TGTGCCAGCTCAAGGGGACAGGGGGCTCGAGAGACCCAGTACTTC. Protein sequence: CASSRGQGARETQYF.

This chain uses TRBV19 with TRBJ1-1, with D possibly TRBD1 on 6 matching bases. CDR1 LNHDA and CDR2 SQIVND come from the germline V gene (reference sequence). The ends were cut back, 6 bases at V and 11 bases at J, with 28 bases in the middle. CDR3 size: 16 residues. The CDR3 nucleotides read TGTGCCAGTAGAGATGAGACAGGCGGGTTAGCCAAACGGGCTTTCTTT. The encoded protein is CASRDETGGLAKRAFF.

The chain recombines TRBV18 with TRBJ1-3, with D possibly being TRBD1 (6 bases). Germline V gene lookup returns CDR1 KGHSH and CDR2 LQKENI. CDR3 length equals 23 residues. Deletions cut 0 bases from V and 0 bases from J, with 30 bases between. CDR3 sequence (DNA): TGTGCCAGCTCACCACCGTATGGTGGAGTACCCTCAGGACAGCCAGGCTCTGGAAACACCATATATTTT. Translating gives CASSPPYGGVPSGQPGSGNTIYF.